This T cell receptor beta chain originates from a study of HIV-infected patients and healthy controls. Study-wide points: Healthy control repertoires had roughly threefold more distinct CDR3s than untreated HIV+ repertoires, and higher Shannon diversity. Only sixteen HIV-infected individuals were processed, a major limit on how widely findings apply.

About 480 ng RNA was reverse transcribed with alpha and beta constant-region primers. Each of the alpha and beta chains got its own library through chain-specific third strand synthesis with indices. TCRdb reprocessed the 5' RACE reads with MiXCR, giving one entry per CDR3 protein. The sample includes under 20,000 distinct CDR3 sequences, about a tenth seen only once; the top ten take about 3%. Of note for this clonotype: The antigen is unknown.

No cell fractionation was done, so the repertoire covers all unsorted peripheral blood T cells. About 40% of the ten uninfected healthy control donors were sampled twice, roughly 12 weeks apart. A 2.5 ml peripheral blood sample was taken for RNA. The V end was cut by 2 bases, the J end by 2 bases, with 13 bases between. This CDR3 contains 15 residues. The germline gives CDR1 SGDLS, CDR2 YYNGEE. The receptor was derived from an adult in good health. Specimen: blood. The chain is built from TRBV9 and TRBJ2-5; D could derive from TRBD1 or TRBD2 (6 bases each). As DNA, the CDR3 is TGTGCCAGCAGCGTGGGAGGACAGCTACAAGAGACCCAGTACTTC. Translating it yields CASSVGGQLQETQYF. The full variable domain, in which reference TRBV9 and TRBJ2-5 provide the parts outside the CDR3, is DSGVTQTPKHLITATGQRVTLRCSPRSGDLSVYWYQQSLDQGLQFLIQYYNGEERAKGNILERFSAQQFPDLHSELNLSSLELGDSALYFCASSVGGQLQETQYFGPGTRLLVL.